Here is one T cell receptor (beta chain) with its context. Its antigen is unidentified. The CDR3 consists of 12 residues. Germline V gene sequence: CDR1 SGHDT, CDR2 YYEEEE. The germline V and J ends were trimmed by 1 base and 4 bases, with 5 bases remaining between them. Sequencing of cultured CD4+ T cell DNA used the Oncomine TCR Beta short-read assay. CD4+ T cells were cultured, and genomic DNA was extracted from them. TCRdb re-derived calls from the PCR reads in MiXCR, one entry per CDR3 protein. The data hold more than 15,000 distinct CDR3 sequences, with 65% to 80% observed a single time. These data belong to a study of vaccination and CD4 T cells after COVID-19. Whole-study context: Samples after vaccination came a median approximately 66 days past dose two, ranging 14 to 241.

The sample's treatment: roughly nine-day PBMC culture with coronavirus spike peptide pools or control peptides (ViraFEST assay). The TCR sequence derives from a human donor who had recovered from COVID-19. Sequenced input: CD4+ T cells from blood, cultured in vitro. The chain recombines TRBV5-6 with TRBJ2-5, with no clear D. The DNA of the CDR3 is TGTGCCAGCAGCTTGTTCGCAGAGACCCAGTACTTC. This translates into CASSLFAETQYF.